This T cell receptor beta chain originates from a study of shared clonotypes between healthy human individuals. The V gene lost 2 bases and the J gene lost 12 bases, with 8 bases spanning the gap. CDR1 is SEHNR and CDR2 is FQNEAQ in the germline V gene (reference sequence). There are 10 residues in the CDR3. Assay used: immunoSEQ multiplex PCR; TCRdb lists only in-frame clones, some missing. Counted here are 2 million to 2.5 million clones, 85% to 95% occurring once; the ten biggest clones make up 0.1% to 0.15%. The sequenced material came from naive CD4+ T cells sorted from blood. The subset: CD45RA+ positively selected. This receptor was obtained from a man aged 18 to 30 in good health. The V gene is TRBV7-9, the J gene TRBJ2-7; D possibly corresponds to TRBD1 (6 bases). The CDR3 sequence is CASSLHRAYF. The CDR3, as DNA: TGTGCCAGCAGCTTACACAGGGCGTACTTC.